This note documents a single T cell receptor beta chain sequence. Its cognate antigen has yet to be identified. Base qualities are not provided; no much larger clone lies one nucleotide away. Whole blood was collected in K2EDTA tubes by collaborating institutions according to the institutions' own protocols. For TCRbeta analysis, collaborators shipped samples as frozen whole blood, isolated PBMCs, or DNA extracted from either of those sample types. This specimen belongs to a study of blood T cell repertoires in COVID-19 (dated by TCRdb to 2020 to 2021). For the study in its entirety: Collaborator samples came from the United States, Italy and Spain and covered acute and convalescent phases of COVID-19. The material from the prospective study consisted of cDNA or gDNA derived from T cells, B-cell-depleted T cells, or PBMCs. Subjects who had been exposed to COVID-19, were actively infected with it, or had recovered from it provided the deeply sampled blood TCRbeta repertoires that made up the dataset. The repertoires were released in a freely available public database meant as a resource for research on the immune response to SARS-CoV-2. Samples were obtained from the ongoing ImmuneRACE study (first 160 participants) and from some 1,200 subjects provided by 6 global collaborators. A de-identified subject ID, COVID-19 status, age in years and sex were almost always included in the sample metadata. HLA class I and class II types, where available, came from metadata supplied by the sample provider rather than from assay-based typing. The investigation overall reported the following: Clinical and demographic metadata were provided uncurated, with the amount varying by source and participant.

TCRbeta CDR3 regions were amplified from genomic DNA by means of the immunoSEQ Assay, a bias-controlled multiplex PCR. The paper's data handling went like this. Within the assay, amplification of reference gene primers was used to estimate how many nucleated cells each sample contained. To quantify the absolute abundance of each unique TCRbeta CDR3 rearrangement, sequence reads were collapsed and filtered. For each sample, productive Simpson clonality was calculated as the square root of Simpson's diversity index across productive rearrangements. TCRdb holds this immuneACCESS table with in-frame rearrangements only. Some clones are missing; in checked studies, unresolved V genes explain under half, and the rest has no known cause. The DNA was the basis for D and trimming; V, J and clone size are from that table. In this sample the table shows approximately 280,000 clones, around 90% of which occur a single time. Over 8% of the sample comes from the top ten.

The sample taken for sequencing was peripheral blood. The receptor's source is a man aged 18 to 30 with active or convalescent COVID-19.

The DNA sequence follows: TGTGCCAGCAGCACCCGACAGAAAGGGAACACCGGGGAGCTGTTTTTT. The resulting protein is CASSTRQKGNTGELFF. The V and J segments used are TRBV3-1 (or the pseudogene TRBV3-2) and TRBJ2-2; TRBD1 is a weak D gene call, 5 bases matching. V lost 5 bases and J lost 1 base; the stretch between them is 14 bases long. Taken from cysteine to phenylalanine, the CDR3 has 16 residues. The sequence is cut down to CDR3 DNA, 48 bases in frame from base 1. The germline V gene (reference sequence) supplies CDR1 LGHDT and CDR2 YNNKEL.